A single sample gave rise to the 31 T cell receptor beta chains below, sequenced in a study of T cells in localized non-small cell lung cancer. Sequencing used immunoSEQ multiplex PCR; TCRdb keeps in-frame clones, though not all of them. The repertoire includes about 28,000 clones, around 90% of them detected once, and roughly 30% sits in the top ten. Sequencing used peripheral blood, obtained before any cancer treatment. The source of these receptors is a female donor aged 60 or older with stage I lung adenocarcinoma.

The chain links TRBV29-1 to TRBJ2-1; 12 bases are a match to TRBD2. Germline V lookup: CDR1 SQVTM, CDR2 ANQGSEA. The CDR3 totals 15 residues. V was clipped by 2 bases and J by 6 bases; unmatched bases: 5. CDR3 amino acids: CSVERLAGAFNEQFF. In nucleotides, the CDR3 is TGCAGCGTTGAAAGACTAGCGGGAGCTTTCAATGAGCAGTTCTTC.

The rearrangement links TRBV11-2 to TRBJ1-2; tentatively, D is TRBD1 (6 bases). The CDR3 runs 14 residues. With 5 bases removed from V and 3 bases from J, the gap between germline ends came to 13 bases. Germline V gene sequence: CDR1 SGHAT, CDR2 FQNNGV. The CDR3 sequence: CASSINRAYYGYTF. CDR3 bases: TGTGCCAGCAGCATAAACAGGGCCTACTATGGCTACACCTTC. The complete variable domain, with remaining parts taken from reference TRBV11-2 and TRBJ1-2, reads EAGVAQSPRYKIIEKRQSVAFWCNPISGHATLYWYQQILGQGPKLLIQFQNNGVVDDSQLPKDRFSAERLKGVDSTLKIQPAKLEDSAVYLCASSINRAYYGYTFGSGTRLTVV.

This clone was counted between two and nine times. This sequence joins TRBV28 and TRBJ1-5; D gene ambiguous. The CDR3 totals 15 residues. Trimming shortened V by 7 bases and J by 4 bases, and 17 bases separated the two germline ends. From germline, CDR1 is MDHEN and CDR2 SYDVKM. The CDR3 is CASTIPRADNQPQHF. The CDR3, as DNA: TGTGCCAGCACCATTCCCCGGGCAGATAATCAGCCCCAGCATTTT.

The V call is TRBV28, the J call TRBJ2-7, with a possible D match to TRBD2 (6 bases). Germline V gene sequence: CDR1 MDHEN, CDR2 SYDVKM. The germline V and J ends were trimmed by 6 bases and 3 bases, with 18 bases remaining between them. This CDR3 is built from 15 residues. CDR3 sequence: CASSSGDSIVYEQYF. The DNA for the CDR3 is TGTGCCAGCAGCTCGGGGGACTCCATCGTCTACGAGCAGTACTTC.

V gene TRBV4-1 combines with J gene TRBJ1-3; D unclear. Looked up from germline, CDR1 is MGHRA and CDR2 is YSYEKL. The CDR3 totals 17 residues. V was cut by 1 base and J by 0 bases, with 13 bases left in between. This CDR3 is CASSQGVARYSGNTIYF. The CDR3 DNA sequence: TGCGCCAGCAGCCAAGGTGTCGCCAGGTACTCTGGAAACACCATATATTTT.

The chain recombines TRBV10-3 with TRBJ2-7; 7 bases fit TRBD1. Germline assignment: CDR1 ENHRY and CDR2 SYGVKD. Trimming cost V 6 bases and J 1 base; bases outside gene matches: 6. This CDR3 contains 14 residues. CDR3 in DNA: TGTGCCATCAGATTCCGGGACAGTTCCTACGAGCAGTACTTC. As protein: CAIRFRDSSYEQYF.

In DNA form, the CDR3 reads TGCAGTGCTAGAGTGAAAAACATTCAGTACTTC. It is translated as CSARVKNIQYF. The chain employs TRBV20-1 and TRBJ2-4, with unresolved D. V was shortened by 1 base and J by 4 bases, with 2 bases between the two germline ends. The CDR3 covers 11 residues. From germline, CDR1 is DFQATT and CDR2 SNEGSKA (reference sequence).

The table lists this clone with a count of one. The V and J genes are TRBV5-4 and TRBJ2-1; 8 bases align to TRBD2. The V and J ends lost 3 bases and 2 bases, in that order; junction bases with no gene match: 7. This CDR3 spans 16 amino acids. Germline values: CDR1 SGHNT, CDR2 YYREEE (reference sequence). The CDR3 region is CASSWLTSATYNEQFF. CDR3 bases: TGTGCCAGCAGCTGGTTGACTAGCGCAACCTACAATGAGCAGTTCTTC.

This chain joins TRBV18 and TRBJ1-1; tentative D call: TRBD1 (6 bases). Between the trimmed V and J ends, which lost 4 bases and 0 bases, there was a span of 12 bases. The CDR3 length is 15 residues. Germline V lookup: CDR1 KGHSH, CDR2 LQKENI. The CDR3 DNA is TGTGCCAGCTCACTCGGGGGGGCTATGAACACTGAAGCTTTCTTT. This encodes CASSLGGAMNTEAFF.

The chain is built from TRBV5-1 and TRBJ2-2; 11 bases are shared with TRBD1. Trimming cost V 4 bases and J 7 bases; bases outside gene matches: 3. Germline CDR1 SGHRS, CDR2 YFSETQ. The CDR3 is 14 amino acids. The DNA of the CDR3 is TGCGCCAGCAGCACGGGACAGGGGGACGGGGAGCTGTTTTTT. Amino acids: CASSTGQGDGELFF.

The V call is TRBV7-9, the J call TRBJ1-1; possibly TRBD1 for D (5 bases). The CDR3 loop spans 16 amino acids. V dropped 6 bases and J dropped 0 bases, with 17 bases sitting between them. The germline V gene encodes CDR1 SEHNR and CDR2 FQNEAQ (reference sequence). Here the CDR3 reads CASRPWIGAMNTEAFF. CDR3 coding DNA: TGTGCCAGCAGGCCTTGGATCGGGGCCATGAACACTGAAGCTTTCTTT.

For the CDR3, the DNA is TGCGCCAGCAGCTATGACATCGGGAACGAGCAGTTCTTC. Amino acids: CASSYDIGNEQFF. The chain combines TRBV5-1 with TRBJ2-1, with a tentative D call TRBD2 (5 bases). Trimming took 3 bases from V and 10 from J, leaving 14 bases between them. The CDR3 extends over 13 amino acids. Germline values: CDR1 SGHRS, CDR2 YFSETQ.

The chain has TRBV19 and TRBJ2-6; no clear D gene. The CDR3 has 15 amino acids. Germline V gives CDR1 LNHDA, CDR2 SQIVND (reference sequence). Trimming pared 8 bases from V and 0 bases from J, leaving 11 bases between. The CDR3 DNA follows: TGTGCCAGTCATGCCCTAGACTCTGGGGCCAACGTCCTGACTTTC. It specifies CASHALDSGANVLTF.

The chain is built from TRBV28 and TRBJ1-4; D perhaps matches TRBD1 (6 bases). Trimming took off 5 bases at V and 3 bases at J, with 10 bases between the two ends. Germline values: CDR1 MDHEN, CDR2 SYDVKM. This CDR3 is 14 amino acids long. This chain's CDR3 is CASSRGYSNEKLFF. CDR3 DNA sequence: TGTGCCAGCAGTAGGGGGTACTCTAATGAAAAACTGTTTTTT.

J is TRBJ2-1 and V is TRBV19, with D possibly being TRBD2 (5 bases). The CDR3 spans 14 residues. Trimming took 8 bases from V and 5 from J, leaving 16 bases between them. Per the germline V gene, CDR1 is LNHDA and CDR2 is SQIVND (reference sequence). In DNA form, the CDR3 reads TGTGCCAGTCTTAACCGGGGTCACCACAATGAGCAGTTCTTC. This encodes CASLNRGHHNEQFF. Using reference TRBV19 and TRBJ2-1 for the parts outside the CDR3, the full variable domain is DGGITQSPKYLFRKEGQNVTLSCEQNLNHDAMYWYRQDPGQGLRLIYYSQIVNDFQKGDIAEGYSVSREKKESFPLTVTSAQKNPTAFYLCASLNRGHHNEQFFGPGTRLTVL.

The chain is built from TRBV5-4 and TRBJ2-5; D ambiguous. CDR1 and CDR2 from the germline V gene are SGHNT and YYREEE (reference sequence). The CDR3 extends over 14 amino acids. V gave up 3 bases and J gave up 0 bases, with 9 bases separating them. The CDR3 bases are TGTGCCAGCAGCTCCCGTAATTACCAAGAGACCCAGTACTTC. Its protein product is CASSSRNYQETQYF.

J is TRBJ1-1 and V is TRBV5-5; perhaps TRBD1 as D (6 bases). The CDR3 sequence is 14 residues long. Germline lookup yields CDR1 SGHKS and CDR2 YYEKEE (reference sequence). V was pared by 1 base and J by 3 bases, with 10 bases between. Written as DNA, the CDR3 is TGTGCCAGCAGCTTGCAGGGGAAGGACACTGAAGCTTTCTTT. Encoded protein: CASSLQGKDTEAFF.

This clone occurred a few times. The chain has TRBV28 and TRBJ1-1; maybe TRBD1 (5 bases). Trimming cost V 10 bases and J 7 bases, with 16 bases left between them. From germline, CDR1 is MDHEN and CDR2 SYDVKM. The CDR3 consists of 12 residues. The CDR3 region has the DNA TGTGCCACCGGGGGTTCTACCTTTGAAGCTTTCTTT. Its translation is CATGGSTFEAFF.

The chain links TRBV27 to TRBJ2-1, with 8 bases that match TRBD2. The junction had 11 bases not matched to a gene; V was cut back by 4 bases and J by 0 bases. This CDR3 has 18 amino acids. The germline gives CDR1 MNHEY, CDR2 SMNVEV (reference sequence). The CDR3 nucleotides read TGTGCCAGCAGTTCGCGGGGTAGCGGGATAGTCTCCTACAATGAGCAGTTCTTC. Translating gives CASSSRGSGIVSYNEQFF.

The CDR3 is CASSLLKGGRGKAEAFF. Written as DNA, the CDR3 is TGTGCCAGCAGCCTACTGAAGGGGGGACGAGGAAAAGCTGAAGCTTTCTTT. The chain carries TRBV5-8 and TRBJ1-1; tentatively, D is TRBD1 (6 bases). With 4 bases removed from V and 6 bases from J, the gap between germline ends came to 25 bases. CDR1 and CDR2 (germline): SGHTS, YDEGEE. The CDR3 extends over 17 amino acids.

The chain uses TRBV6-1 and TRBJ2-3, with D hard to call. Trimming removed 0 bases from V and 1 base from J, with 8 bases in between. Germline lookup yields CDR1 MNHNS and CDR2 SASEGT. This CDR3 region has 15 residues. DNA for the CDR3: TGTGCCAGCAGTGAAGCGGTCGCACGCACAGATACGCAGTATTTT. Amino acids: CASSEAVARTDTQYF.

The rearrangement joins TRBV29-1 to TRBJ2-3, with D possibly being TRBD2 (6 bases). V lost 4 bases to trimming and J lost 3 bases, with 14 bases between them. The CDR3 runs to 14 residues. Germline values: CDR1 SQVTM, CDR2 ANQGSEA. CDR3 nucleotide sequence: TGCAGCGTTGTCGTCGGGAGTACGACAGATACGCAGTATTTT. As protein: CSVVVGSTTDTQYF.

This clone was observed once. V and J are TRBV7-2 and TRBJ2-1; 8 nucleotides agree with TRBD1. V lost 5 bases and J lost 7; bases outside the gene matches: 10. The germline CDR1 and CDR2 sequences are SGHTA and FQGNSA. The CDR3 runs 15 residues. The DNA for the CDR3 is TGTGCCAGCAGCACCGGAGGACAGGGATGGAATGAGCAGTTCTTC. Its protein product is CASSTGGQGWNEQFF. Complete variable domain (other parts from reference TRBV7-2 and TRBJ2-1): GAGVSQSPSNKVTEKGKDVELRCDPISGHTALYWYRQSLGQGLEFLIYFQGNSAPDKSGLPSDRFSAERTGGSVSTLTIQRTQQEDSAVYLCASSTGGQGWNEQFFGPGTRLTVL.

This chain connects TRBV19 to TRBJ1-1, with D uncertain. V was clipped by 3 bases and J by 3 bases, with 8 bases between them. The germline CDR1 and CDR2 sequences are LNHDA and SQIVND (reference sequence). The CDR3 contains 13 residues. The CDR3 loop is CASSISLYTEAFF. In DNA form, the CDR3 reads TGTGCCAGTAGTATCTCTCTGTACACTGAAGCTTTCTTT.

The V and J genes are TRBV4-1 and TRBJ1-2; 7 bases line up with TRBD1. V was clipped by 2 bases and J by 3 bases; unmatched bases: 6. This CDR3 contains 15 residues. Germline values: CDR1 MGHRA, CDR2 YSYEKL. The CDR3 protein is CASSQTSGTDYGYTF. The CDR3, as DNA: TGCGCCAGCAGCCAAACATCCGGGACAGACTATGGCTACACCTTC.

The chain recombines TRBV2 with TRBJ1-2, with D possibly matching TRBD1 (6 bases). Looked up from germline, CDR1 is SNHLY and CDR2 is FYNNEI. CDR3 size: 16 residues. The germline V and J ends were trimmed by 7 bases and 4 bases, with 22 bases remaining between them. CDR3 protein: CASTLANGGPGYGYTF. The CDR3 nucleotides are TGTGCCAGCACCTTAGCAAACGGGGGGCCGGGCTATGGCTACACCTTC.

The chain joins TRBV30 to TRBJ2-7, with 10 positions matching TRBD1. The CDR3 length is 15 residues. Germline CDR1 and CDR2: GTSNPN and SVGIG (reference sequence). V gave up 1 base and J gave up 4 bases; unmatched junction bases: 7. The CDR3 nucleotides read TGTGCCTGGAGTGCGAGGGACAGGGGCTTTTACGAGCAGTACTTC. Its protein product is CAWSARDRGFYEQYF.

This clone turned up a few times. This chain joins TRBV5-4 and TRBJ2-1; 9 bases fit TRBD2. V lost 6 bases, J lost 2 bases, and 6 bases stayed unmatched. The CDR3 is made up of 15 amino acids. Per germline, CDR1 SGHNT and CDR2 YYREEE (reference sequence). CDR3 nucleotides: TGTGCCAGCATGAAGGGCGGGAGGGCCTACAATGAGCAGTTCTTC. It translates to CASMKGGRAYNEQFF.

This sequence joins TRBV18 and TRBJ2-7, with D possibly matching TRBD2 (6 bases). The CDR3 spans 15 residues. Germline lookup yields CDR1 KGHSH and CDR2 LQKENI. The V gene lost 6 bases and the J gene lost 0 bases, with 15 bases spanning the gap. CDR3 nucleotides: TGTGCCAGCTCCCTTTTCCCGGGGGTCTCCTACGAGCAGTACTTC. This sequence encodes CASSLFPGVSYEQYF.

The V gene is TRBV9, the J gene TRBJ2-1; D ambiguous. The CDR3 loop spans 13 amino acids. With 1 base removed from V and 4 bases from J, the gap between germline ends came to 6 bases. Germline CDR1 reads SGDLS; CDR2 reads YYNGEE. CDR3 loop: CASSVTVYNEQFF. The CDR3 DNA sequence: TGTGCCAGCAGCGTAACGGTGTACAATGAGCAGTTCTTC.

The rearrangement uses TRBV27 and TRBJ2-7; 8 positions match TRBD1. Per the germline V gene, CDR1 is MNHEY and CDR2 is SMNVEV (reference sequence). This CDR3 is built from 13 residues. With 7 bases clipped from V and 5 bases from J, the junction kept 7 bases outside the gene matches. CDR3 residues: CASKLQGADEQYF. CDR3 DNA sequence: TGTGCCAGCAAGCTCCAGGGGGCTGACGAGCAGTACTTC.